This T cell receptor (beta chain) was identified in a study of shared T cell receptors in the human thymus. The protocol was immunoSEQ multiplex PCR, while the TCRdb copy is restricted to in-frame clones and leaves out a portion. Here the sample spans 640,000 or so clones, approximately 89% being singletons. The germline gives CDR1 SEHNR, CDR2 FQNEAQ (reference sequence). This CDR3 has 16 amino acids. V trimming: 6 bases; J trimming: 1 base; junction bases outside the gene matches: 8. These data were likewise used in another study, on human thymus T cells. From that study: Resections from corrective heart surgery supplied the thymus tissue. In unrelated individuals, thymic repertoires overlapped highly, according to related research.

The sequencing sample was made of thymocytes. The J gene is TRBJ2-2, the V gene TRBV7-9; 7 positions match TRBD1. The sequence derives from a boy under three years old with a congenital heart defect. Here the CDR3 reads CASRNRQGGNTGELFF. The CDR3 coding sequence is TGTGCCAGCAGGAACCGACAGGGCGGGAACACCGGGGAGCTGTTTTTT.